This entry is about one T cell receptor beta chain. In the original workflow: Nucleated cell counts were estimated from reference gene primer amplification. Libraries were prepared by immunoSEQ multiplex PCR; TCRdb keeps only in-frame clonotypes and omits some of them. For V, J and clone size, that table is used; D and trimming come from the DNA. The sample lists fewer than 700,000 clones, 85% to 90% occurring once. This record belongs to a study of blood T cell repertoires in COVID-19. Study summary: From T cells, B-cell-depleted T cells, or PBMCs came the material, which was cDNA or gDNA.

V lost 0 bases and J lost 5, with 14 bases in between. This CDR3 has 14 amino acids. The germline gives CDR1 GTSNPN, CDR2 SVGIG (reference sequence). This sequence was found in a woman between 45 and 60 years old with COVID-19, enrolled during active disease. The chain employs TRBV30 and TRBJ2-7; weak D call: TRBD1 (5 bases). Sequencing was done on a sample of peripheral blood. The CDR3 here is CAWSVSWKGDEQYF. DNA for the CDR3: TGTGCCTGGAGTGTAAGCTGGAAAGGGGACGAGCAGTACTTC.